These 2 T cell receptor beta chains share one sample of origin, sequenced in a study of blood T cells in healthy people across ages. Primed by a sample-barcoded 5' primer and a J-beta primer mix, a second PCR proceeded for roughly 7 to 11 cycles. Via MiXCR, TCRdb re-called the 5' RACE reads, giving one row per CDR3 protein. The sample shows 500,000 to 650,000 distinct CDR3 sequences, 27% of them seen only once. These data also featured in a second study, about T cells of mothers and their children.

Sequencing used blood. These receptor sequences come from a boy between 2 and 10 years old in good health.

The chain uses TRBV20-1 and TRBJ2-5; 9 nucleotides match TRBD2. The tail of the sequence fits TRBJ2-1 better, so the J call may be wrong. CDR1 and CDR2 from the germline V gene are DFQATT and SNEGSKA (reference sequence). This CDR3 region has 15 residues. The CDR3 here is CSASWGGRASNEQFF. In nucleotides, the CDR3 is TGCAGTGCTAGTTGGGGCGGGAGGGCCTCCAATGAGCAGTTCTTC.

The chain recombines TRBV7-9 with TRBJ2-2, with 8 bases matching TRBD2. The CDR3 totals 16 residues. From germline, CDR1 is SEHNR and CDR2 FQNEAQ (reference sequence). With V trimmed by 1 base and J by 8 bases, 9 bases remained unmatched. DNA for the CDR3: TGTGCCAGCAGCTTAGGCCCAGCGGGAGCGAGGGGGGAGCTGTTTTTT. Its protein is CASSLGPAGARGELFF.